This T cell receptor beta chain was identified in a study of cytomegalovirus exposure and HLA in healthy donors. This CDR3 spans 13 amino acids. CDR1 and CDR2 from the germline V gene are GTSNPN and SVGIG (reference sequence). With 2 bases removed from V and 3 bases from J, the gap between germline ends came to 9 bases. Study-level points and caveats: Analyzed later, most CMV-associated TCR beta chains appeared HLA-restricted. The study listed roughly 160 cytomegalovirus-associated TCR beta chains. A later examination showed that TCR association rates differed by HLA locus, with DRB1 most and HLA-C fewest. Prediction of most subjects' HLA-A and HLA-B alleles by TCR beta sequences was reportedly accurate.

It was with 60 Vbeta and 13 Jbeta primers that the PCR ran. Sequencing used immunoSEQ multiplex PCR; TCRdb keeps in-frame clones, though not all of them. This sample's table has under 90,000 clones. Notes on this clone: Its antigen is unidentified.

The clonotype was recovered from a man aged 45 to 65 in good health and CMV-seropositive. Sequences were obtained from PBMCs. This chain connects TRBV30 to TRBJ2-3; D is perhaps TRBD1 (6 bases). This CDR3 is CAWSQGRTDTQYF. The CDR3 DNA reads as TGTGCCTGGAGTCAGGGGAGAACAGATACGCAGTATTTT.